The clone carrying this TCR beta chain was detected many times. The entry originates in a study of CD4 and CD8 cells across lung adenocarcinoma regions. TCRdb passed the PCR reads through MiXCR, listing each CDR3 protein once. Among approximately 8,800 distinct CDR3 sequences listed, roughly 54% were seen once. V shed 1 base and J shed 2 bases, with 4 bases lying between them. The CDR3 runs 13 residues. The specimen sequenced was CD8+ T cells from the center of a lung tumor. The chain employs TRBV12-3 or TRBV12-4 and TRBJ2-3, with D hard to call. This sequence originates from a female donor with lung adenocarcinoma. The CD4 and CD8 labels of this study may be unreliable. CDR3 sequence reads: CASSLGHTDTQYF. The DNA for the CDR3 is TGTGCCAGCAGTTTAGGGCACACAGATACGCAGTATTTT.